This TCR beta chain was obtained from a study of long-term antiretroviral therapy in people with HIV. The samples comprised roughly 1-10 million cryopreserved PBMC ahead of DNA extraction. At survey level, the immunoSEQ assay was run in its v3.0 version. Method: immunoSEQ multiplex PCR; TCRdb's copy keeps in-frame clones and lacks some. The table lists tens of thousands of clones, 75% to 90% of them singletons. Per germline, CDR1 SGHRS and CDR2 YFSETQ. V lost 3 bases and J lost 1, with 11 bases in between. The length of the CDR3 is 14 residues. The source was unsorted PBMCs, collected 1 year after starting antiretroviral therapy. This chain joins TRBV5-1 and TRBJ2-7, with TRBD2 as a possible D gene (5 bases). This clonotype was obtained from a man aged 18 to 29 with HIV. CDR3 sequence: CASSYGLESYEQYF. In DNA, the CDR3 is TGCGCCAGCAGCTACGGACTGGAATCCTACGAGCAGTACTTC.